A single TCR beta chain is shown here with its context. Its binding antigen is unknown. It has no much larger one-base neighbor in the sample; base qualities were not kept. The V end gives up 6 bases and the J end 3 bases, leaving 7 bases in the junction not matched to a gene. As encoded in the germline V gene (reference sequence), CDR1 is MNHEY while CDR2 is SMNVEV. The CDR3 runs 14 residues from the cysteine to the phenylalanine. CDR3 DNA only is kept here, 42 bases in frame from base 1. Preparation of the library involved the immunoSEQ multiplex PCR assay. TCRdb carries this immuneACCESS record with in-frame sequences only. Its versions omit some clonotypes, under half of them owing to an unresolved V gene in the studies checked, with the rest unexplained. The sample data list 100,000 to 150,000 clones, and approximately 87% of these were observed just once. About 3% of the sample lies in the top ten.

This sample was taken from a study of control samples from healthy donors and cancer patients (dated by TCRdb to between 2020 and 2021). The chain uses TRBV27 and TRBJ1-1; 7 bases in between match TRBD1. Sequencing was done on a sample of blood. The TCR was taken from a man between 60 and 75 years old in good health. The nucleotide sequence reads TGTGCCAGCAGACGACAGGGCGGCTACACTGAAGCTTTCTTT. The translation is CASRRQGGYTEAFF.